The 4 T cell receptor beta chains in this list originate from one sample, sequenced in a study of identical twins. TCRdb reprocessed the 5' RACE reads with MiXCR, giving one entry per CDR3 protein. The table includes roughly 1,500,000 distinct CDR3 sequences, about 32% detected once. The source material was cord blood. All receptors derive from a newborn girl in good health.

The chain links TRBV28 to TRBJ2-7, with a weak D call TRBD2 (5 bases). Germline assignment: CDR1 MDHEN and CDR2 SYDVKM. V lost 4 bases and J 5 bases, leaving 18 bases between the germline ends. The CDR3 extends over 15 amino acids. The CDR3 loop is CASSSTRHRLHEQYF. CDR3 in DNA: TGTGCCAGCAGTTCAACTAGGCACCGTCTCCACGAGCAGTACTTC.

This clonotype was detected only a few times. The gene calls are TRBV4-2 and TRBJ1-6, with 7 bases identical to TRBD1. CDR3 length: 14 residues. V dropped 1 base and J dropped 13; count of bases not matched to a gene: 7. Germline CDR1 and CDR2: LGHNA and YNFKEQ. CDR3 DNA: TGTGCCAGCAGCCAAGGACAGGGAGGGGAGCCCCTCCACTTT. Translating it yields CASSQGQGGEPLHF.

DNA of the CDR3: TGCGCCAGCAGAGAGGGATGGAAAGAGACCCAGTACTTC. Residues: CASREGWKETQYF. V usage is TRBV5-1 and J usage is TRBJ2-5; D is possibly TRBD2 (5 bases). Germline values: CDR1 SGHRS, CDR2 YFSETQ. V gave up 5 bases and J gave up 3 bases, with 11 bases separating them. The CDR3 runs to 13 residues.

The CDR3 DNA reads TGCAGTGCGGCGGGAGGGAAGGCCTACGAGCAGTACTTC. Protein sequence: CSAAGGKAYEQYF. The rearrangement uses TRBV20-1 and TRBJ2-7; 9 nucleotides match TRBD2. V trimming: 6 bases; J trimming: 2 bases; junction bases outside the gene matches: 5. CDR3 length: 13 residues. Per the germline V gene, CDR1 is DFQATT and CDR2 is SNEGSKA (reference sequence).